This is a list of T cell receptor beta chains from one sample in a study of CD8 T cells in Susac syndrome. Via MiXCR, TCRdb re-called the immunoSEQ multiplex PCR reads, giving one row per CDR3 protein. The sample records a few hundred thousand distinct CDR3 sequences, 92% being singletons. The material sequenced was CD4+ T cells from PBMCs. The source of these receptors is a human donor with multiple sclerosis. CDR3s leave out the opening cysteine and the closing phenylalanine or tryptophan. Fields, in order: J gene, V gene, D gene, clone size, CDR3 protein. A D gene is named only where the DNA matches it firmly. Rows give clone size only sometimes, using once, few, many, or a class for an expanded clone.

J gene: TRBJ1-4; V gene: TRBV2; D gene: .; clone size: once; CDR3 protein: ASSESGTTNEKLF
J gene: TRBJ1-2; V gene: TRBV29-1; D gene: .; clone size: .; CDR3 protein: SVEEAYGYT
J gene: TRBJ2-5; V gene: TRBV6-1; D gene: TRBD1; clone size: .; CDR3 protein: ASHTGAGETQY
J gene: TRBJ2-1; V gene: TRBV12-3/TRBV12-4; D gene: .; clone size: .; CDR3 protein: ASSLADPSGGEQF
J gene: TRBJ1-1; V gene: TRBV6-2/TRBV6-3; D gene: .; clone size: once; CDR3 protein: ASTQAGDTEAF
J gene: TRBJ1-6; V gene: TRBV12-3/TRBV12-4; D gene: .; clone size: .; CDR3 protein: ASTGQNNSPLH
J gene: TRBJ2-3; V gene: TRBV14; D gene: .; clone size: .; CDR3 protein: ASSQLLGGTDTQY
J gene: TRBJ2-1; V gene: TRBV19; D gene: .; clone size: .; CDR3 protein: ASSKGRDIYNEQF
J gene: TRBJ2-6; V gene: TRBV5-1; D gene: .; clone size: .; CDR3 protein: ASSPTVSGANVLT
J gene: TRBJ2-1; V gene: TRBV20-1; D gene: TRBD2; clone size: .; CDR3 protein: SARSSREVGNEQF
J gene: TRBJ1-2; V gene: TRBV29-1; D gene: .; clone size: .; CDR3 protein: SVGQAASTYGYT
J gene: TRBJ2-4; V gene: TRBV20-1; D gene: .; clone size: .; CDR3 protein: SASFERGELLAKNIQY
J gene: TRBJ2-3; V gene: TRBV20-1; D gene: .; clone size: .; CDR3 protein: SALAGWGTDTQY
J gene: TRBJ2-7; V gene: TRBV20-1; D gene: TRBD1; clone size: .; CDR3 protein: SARTGYPYEQY
J gene: TRBJ2-7; V gene: TRBV7-2; D gene: TRBD2; clone size: .; CDR3 protein: ASSVAAGGSYEQY
J gene: TRBJ2-7; V gene: TRBV4-3; D gene: .; clone size: few; CDR3 protein: ASSQDRGSSYEQY
J gene: TRBJ2-1; V gene: TRBV24-1; D gene: TRBD2; clone size: .; CDR3 protein: ATSGRGRSNEQF
J gene: TRBJ2-1; V gene: TRBV7-3; D gene: .; clone size: .; CDR3 protein: ASSSSRDWNYNEQF
J gene: TRBJ1-2; V gene: TRBV5-6; D gene: .; clone size: .; CDR3 protein: ASSYPLSPRGYGYT
J gene: TRBJ1-4; V gene: TRBV19; D gene: .; clone size: .; CDR3 protein: ASTRQDNEKLF
J gene: TRBJ1-2; V gene: TRBV7-9; D gene: .; clone size: .; CDR3 protein: ASSLVTASGYT
J gene: TRBJ1-1; V gene: TRBV27; D gene: .; clone size: .; CDR3 protein: ASSPLDSRNTEAF
J gene: TRBJ2-1; V gene: TRBV5-1; D gene: TRBD2; clone size: .; CDR3 protein: ASSLYRGTSVYNEQF
J gene: TRBJ1-2; V gene: TRBV6-1; D gene: .; clone size: .; CDR3 protein: ASSEARDRGYT
J gene: TRBJ2-3; V gene: TRBV5-6; D gene: TRBD2; clone size: .; CDR3 protein: ASSLWGGTRSDTQY
J gene: TRBJ2-5; V gene: TRBV10-3; D gene: .; clone size: once; CDR3 protein: AISDSFQETQY
J gene: TRBJ2-5; V gene: TRBV5-6; D gene: .; clone size: .; CDR3 protein: ASSYRDPETQY
J gene: TRBJ2-2; V gene: TRBV7-9; D gene: .; clone size: once; CDR3 protein: ASSPPGTRNTGELF
J gene: TRBJ2-5; V gene: TRBV20-1; D gene: TRBD2; clone size: .; CDR3 protein: SAQGGAKWETQY
J gene: TRBJ1-1; V gene: TRBV6-5; D gene: .; clone size: few; CDR3 protein: ASTTTGNTEAF
J gene: TRBJ2-7; V gene: TRBV28; D gene: .; clone size: .; CDR3 protein: ASTRAPGPYEQY
J gene: TRBJ2-7; V gene: TRBV2; D gene: .; clone size: .; CDR3 protein: ASSDMSYEQY
J gene: TRBJ2-6; V gene: TRBV7-3; D gene: .; clone size: once; CDR3 protein: ASSFQGTGANVLT
J gene: TRBJ2-5; V gene: TRBV4-1; D gene: .; clone size: .; CDR3 protein: ASSIAGKETQY
J gene: TRBJ2-3; V gene: TRBV30; D gene: .; clone size: .; CDR3 protein: AWSRGSSTDTQY
J gene: TRBJ2-1; V gene: TRBV7-9; D gene: TRBD2; clone size: .; CDR3 protein: ASSLGGLAGGPGEQF